The clone carrying this TCR beta chain was seen a single time. The data belong to a study of CD8 T cells in Susac syndrome. Germline V gives CDR1 DFQATT, CDR2 SNEGSKA (reference sequence). This CDR3 is 16 amino acids long. Unmatched junction bases numbered 6, after V lost 0 bases and J lost 1 base. RNA, at about 0.45 to 1 ug, was reverse transcribed with random hexamers. It was immunoSEQ multiplex PCR that amplified TCR beta CDR3 across 54 Vbeta and 13 Jbeta. TCRdb re-called the immunoSEQ multiplex PCR reads with MiXCR, one entry per CDR3 protein. The sample carries 160,000 or so distinct CDR3 sequences, roughly 95% recorded once. High-throughput TCR beta sequencing covered peripheral CD8+ and CD4+ T cells. Bulk CD8+ and CD4+ cells came from magnetic negative isolation; CD8+ TEMRA by FACS.

The origin of this receptor is a human donor with multiple sclerosis. This chain uses TRBV20-1 with TRBJ2-1; 7 nucleotides align to TRBD2. Sequenced sample: CD8+ T cells from PBMCs. The CDR3 reads CSARDERGASYNEQFF. CDR3 DNA: TGCAGTGCTAGAGATGAGCGGGGCGCTTCCTACAATGAGCAGTTCTTC.